The 29 T cell receptor beta chains presented below share a single source sample, sequenced in a study of cytomegalovirus exposure and HLA in healthy donors. 13 Jbeta primers and 60 Vbeta primers were used for the PCR. The method was immunoSEQ multiplex PCR; TCRdb's version includes in-frame clones alone and lacks a portion of them. The sample yields 150,000 to 200,000 clones, 70% to 80% seen once. Sequencing was performed on PBMCs. These receptors were taken from a man aged 18-30 years in good health and CMV-seronegative.

The chain employs TRBV15 and TRBJ2-7, with TRBD2 matching 8 bases. Germline lookup yields CDR1 LNHNV and CDR2 YYDKDF (reference sequence). V trimming: 3 bases; J trimming: 1 base; junction bases outside the gene matches: 14. This CDR3 has 18 amino acids. This CDR3 reads CATSRAGLSGDISYEQYF. CDR3 sequence (DNA): TGTGCCACCAGCAGGGCGGGACTTAGCGGGGATATTTCCTACGAGCAGTACTTC.

The chain links TRBV18 to TRBJ2-2; maybe TRBD2 (6 bases). Germline V gene lookup returns CDR1 KGHSH and CDR2 LQKENI. Trimming stripped 2 bases from V and 11 bases from J, with 15 bases between. This CDR3 spans 14 amino acids. The chain's CDR3 is CASSPRADGLELFF. The CDR3 region has the DNA TGTGCCAGCTCACCAAGGGCAGACGGACTAGAGCTGTTTTTT.

V gene TRBV30 combines with J gene TRBJ1-1; 7 nucleotides align to TRBD1. Germline V gene sequence: CDR1 GTSNPN, CDR2 SVGIG (reference sequence). The CDR3 is 13 amino acids. Trimming took 1 base from V and 3 from J; bases not matched to a gene: 2. DNA for the CDR3: TGTGCCTGGAGTGAGGGGGCCTACACTGAAGCTTTCTTT. Translated, it gives CAWSEGAYTEAFF.

V is TRBV7-3 and J is TRBJ2-1; 13 bases are a match to TRBD2. V lost 5 bases, J lost 6 bases, and 4 bases stayed unmatched. The CDR3 is 15 amino acids. CDR1 and CDR2 (germline): SGHTA, FQGTGA. The CDR3 region has the DNA TGTGCCAGCAGCACGGGACTAGCGGGATCCAATGAGCAGTTCTTC. Protein sequence: CASSTGLAGSNEQFF.

This chain connects TRBV27 to TRBJ2-1, with unresolved D. Deletions cut 3 bases from V and 2 bases from J, with 8 bases between. From germline, CDR1 is MNHEY and CDR2 SMNVEV (reference sequence). This CDR3 is 14 amino acids long. The CDR3 loop is CASSLRVAYNEQFF. DNA for the CDR3: TGTGCCAGCAGTTTGCGAGTAGCCTACAATGAGCAGTTCTTC.

This clone turned up a few times. The chain has TRBV11-2 and TRBJ2-7, with 9 positions matching TRBD1. Per the germline V gene, CDR1 is SGHAT and CDR2 is FQNNGV. The CDR3 runs 16 residues. J was trimmed by 9 bases and V by 4 bases; bases with no gene match: 16. Here the CDR3 DNA reads TGTGCCAGCAGCTCCGGGGGGACAGGGCCCGTTATCGGGCAGTACTTC. It is translated as CASSSGGTGPVIGQYF.

The chain couples TRBV29-1 to TRBJ1-4; maybe TRBD1 (6 bases). The CDR3 sequence is 13 residues long. The V gene lost 5 bases and the J gene lost 6 bases, with 13 bases spanning the gap. From germline, CDR1 is SQVTM and CDR2 ANQGSEA. The CDR3 loop reads CSVWGTRDEKLFF. CDR3 bases: TGCAGCGTTTGGGGGACACGGGATGAAAAACTGTTTTTT.

This rearrangement joins TRBV7-9 to TRBJ2-3; TRBD2 matches at 9 bases. V lost 4 bases, J lost 3 bases, and 11 bases stayed unmatched. Germline values: CDR1 SEHNR, CDR2 FQNEAQ (reference sequence). The CDR3 covers 17 residues. The CDR3 is CASSSLTSGLATDTQYF. The CDR3 bases are TGTGCCAGCAGCTCCTTGACTAGCGGACTAGCAACAGATACGCAGTATTTT. Combining the CDR3 with reference TRBV7-9 and TRBJ2-3 gives the whole variable domain DTGVSQNPRHKITKRGQNVTFRCDPISEHNRLYWYRQTLGQGPEFLTYFQNEAQLEKSRLLSDRFSAERPKGSFSTLEIQRTEQGDSAMYLCASSSLTSGLATDTQYFGPGTRLTVL.

This chain uses TRBV9 with TRBJ1-3; a possible D gene is TRBD1 (5 bases). Trimming stripped 0 bases from V and 4 bases from J, with 8 bases between. Germline V lookup: CDR1 SGDLS, CDR2 YYNGEE. The CDR3 loop spans 14 amino acids. The CDR3 region is CASSVEGSGNTIYF. In DNA, the CDR3 is TGTGCCAGCAGCGTAGAGGGGTCGGGAAACACCATATATTTT.

This sequence joins TRBV7-3 and TRBJ2-2, with TRBD2 as a possible D gene (6 bases). The CDR3 extends over 13 amino acids. V was clipped by 7 bases and J by 7 bases, with 13 bases between them. The germline V gene has CDR1 SGHTA and CDR2 FQGTGA. The CDR3 sequence: CASTDRAGGELFF. The CDR3 DNA reads TGTGCCAGCACCGACAGAGCGGGCGGGGAGCTGTTTTTT.

CDR3 residues: CASRQGQSTSGELFF. CDR3 nucleotide sequence: TGTGCCAGCAGACAAGGACAGTCTACGTCCGGGGAGCTGTTTTTT. The chain couples TRBV7-3 to TRBJ2-2; tentatively, D is TRBD1 (6 bases). The length of the CDR3 is 15 residues. Germline loops: CDR1 SGHTA, CDR2 FQGTGA. The V end was cut by 6 bases, the J end by 6 bases, with 17 bases between.

The chain uses TRBV7-9 and TRBJ1-2; a possible D gene is TRBD1 (6 bases). The CDR3 is 11 residues long. Trimming left V 5 bases short and J 7 bases short, with 8 bases between. Germline loops: CDR1 SEHNR, CDR2 FQNEAQ (reference sequence). CDR3 amino acids: CASSRDTGYTF. CDR3 sequence (DNA): TGTGCCAGCAGCAGGGACACTGGCTACACCTTC.

The chain links TRBV7-8 to TRBJ2-4, with D maybe TRBD1 (5 bases). The ends were cut back, 1 base at V and 3 bases at J, with 16 bases in the middle. This CDR3 has 17 residues. Germline CDR1 SGHVS, CDR2 FQNEAQ. CDR3 DNA: TGTGCCAGCAGCTTAGGGCAGGGCCTTTGGGGCAAAAACATTCAGTACTTC. Protein sequence: CASSLGQGLWGKNIQYF.

The DNA for the CDR3 is TGTGCCAGTGGAGACGGGAACACTGAAGCTTTCTTT. Its protein is CASGDGNTEAFF. This rearrangement joins TRBV19 to TRBJ1-1; no firm D call. The CDR3 loop spans 12 amino acids. Germline lookup yields CDR1 LNHDA and CDR2 SQIVND (reference sequence). The ends were cut back, 8 bases at V and 1 base at J, with 8 bases in the middle.

This clone turned up a few times. The V and J genes are TRBV4-2 and TRBJ1-1; maybe TRBD1 (6 bases). CDR3 length: 15 amino acids. V was trimmed by 0 bases and J by 0 bases, leaving 8 bases between them. Germline assignment: CDR1 LGHNA and CDR2 YNFKEQ. CDR3 in amino acids: CASSQDTGLNTEAFF. In nucleotides, the CDR3 is TGTGCCAGCAGCCAAGATACAGGGCTGAACACTGAAGCTTTCTTT.

The V call is TRBV11-3, the J call TRBJ2-3; 10 bases fit TRBD2. CDR3 length equals 17 residues. Germline CDR1 reads SGHNT; CDR2 reads YENEEA. V shed 5 bases and J 6 bases; nucleotides not matched to a gene: 14. The CDR3 DNA reads as TGTGCCAGCAGCCGACGGAGCGGGGGGGCCGGGTCCGATACGCAGTATTTT. This translates into CASSRRSGGAGSDTQYF.

The chain carries TRBV29-1 and TRBJ1-4, with D unclear. Germline CDR1 and CDR2: SQVTM and ANQGSEA. This CDR3 is 13 amino acids long. Trimming took 4 bases from V and 8 from J, leaving 14 bases between them. CDR3 in DNA: TGCAGCGTTGGTGGAGGTCGGGGAGAAAAACTGTTTTTT. Its protein is CSVGGGRGEKLFF.

The chain joins TRBV19 to TRBJ2-1; 7 bases align to TRBD1. Germline values: CDR1 LNHDA, CDR2 SQIVND (reference sequence). CDR3 length: 15 amino acids. Trimming took 4 bases from V and 6 from J; bases not matched to a gene: 9. CDR3 DNA: TGTGCCAGTAGTAGAGCGACAGGGCCAGTCAATGAGCAGTTCTTC. This sequence encodes CASSRATGPVNEQFF.

This rearrangement joins TRBV19 to TRBJ2-5; maybe TRBD1 (6 bases). The J call is doubtful: the DNA matches TRBJ2-7 better. Germline values: CDR1 LNHDA, CDR2 SQIVND (reference sequence). This CDR3 comprises 13 residues. The CDR3 DNA reads as TGTGCCAGTAGCACCAGGCCAGGGGTCGAGCAGTACTTC. It yields the protein CASSTRPGVEQYF.

V usage is TRBV4-2 and J usage is TRBJ2-1, with D maybe TRBD2 (7 bases). Per germline, CDR1 LGHNA and CDR2 YNFKEQ. Trimming left V 1 base short and J 7 bases short, with 14 bases between. The CDR3 contains 15 residues. The CDR3 here is CASSQGEGGTNEQFF. CDR3 in DNA: TGTGCCAGCAGCCAAGGCGAGGGGGGGACGAATGAGCAGTTCTTC.

This clone appeared a few times. This sequence joins TRBV7-3 and TRBJ2-5; 16 nucleotides match TRBD2. With 11 bases clipped from V and 2 bases from J, the junction kept 11 bases outside the gene matches. CDR3 size: 17 residues. The V gene's germline CDR1 is SGHTA and CDR2 FQGTGA. The CDR3 region is CAEYNGTSGGEQETQYF. The DNA for the CDR3 is TGTGCCGAATATAACGGGACTAGCGGGGGGGAACAAGAGACCCAGTACTTC.

J is TRBJ2-1 and V is TRBV10-3; maybe TRBD2 (5 bases). This CDR3 has 15 residues. Trimming removed 4 bases at V and 8 bases at J, with 18 bases between. The V gene's germline CDR1 is ENHRY and CDR2 SYGVKD. The CDR3 spells CAISGLAVAGDEQFF. CDR3 DNA sequence: TGTGCCATCAGTGGCCTAGCCGTTGCTGGGGATGAGCAGTTCTTC.

This clone came up a few times. The rearrangement uses TRBV5-6 and TRBJ1-4; D is perhaps TRBD1 (6 bases). This CDR3 has 12 amino acids. The V gene lost 4 bases and the J gene lost 8 bases, with 9 bases spanning the gap. CDR1 and CDR2 from the germline V gene are SGHDT and YYEEEE. The CDR3 sequence is CASSGGREKLFF. DNA for the CDR3: TGTGCCAGCAGCGGGGGCCGGGAAAAACTGTTTTTT.

The J gene is TRBJ1-1, the V gene TRBV6-5; 9 nucleotides match TRBD1. The trim removed 6 bases at V and 5 bases at J, leaving 7 bases unmatched. The CDR3 has 14 amino acids. Germline CDR1 and CDR2: MNHEY and SVGAGI. CDR3 DNA sequence: TGTGCCAGCAGATTACAGGGGGCAGGAACTGAAGCTTTCTTT. Residues: CASRLQGAGTEAFF.

V and J are TRBV27 and TRBJ2-7; TRBD2 matches 10 bases. Trimming took 1 base from V and 0 from J; bases not matched to a gene: 3. This CDR3 region has 16 residues. Germline V gene sequence: CDR1 MNHEY, CDR2 SMNVEV (reference sequence). CDR3 sequence (DNA): TGTGCCAGCAGTTTATACCCTAGCGGGAGCTCCTACGAGCAGTACTTC. Its protein is CASSLYPSGSSYEQYF.

This clone occurred once. The chain uses TRBV11-1 and TRBJ2-7; TRBD2 might be the D (6 bases). Germline loops: CDR1 SGHAT, CDR2 FQDESV (reference sequence). V lost 1 base and J lost 5, with 15 bases in between. This CDR3 spans 15 amino acids. DNA for the CDR3: TGTGCCAGCAGCTTAGATCGCCTACGGGGGAACGAGCAGTACTTC. This codes for CASSLDRLRGNEQYF.

The count of this clone is one. In DNA form, the CDR3 reads TGTGCCAGCCTGGCAGGGCTCTCTGGAAACACCATATATTTT. It yields the protein CASLAGLSGNTIYF. The rearrangement joins TRBV6-1 to TRBJ1-3, with D perhaps TRBD1 (5 bases). CDR1 and CDR2 (germline): MNHNS, SASEGT. The length of the CDR3 is 14 residues. V gave up 8 bases and J gave up 0 bases, with 11 bases separating them.

V is TRBV5-5 and J is TRBJ2-1; 10 bases line up with TRBD2. The CDR3 has 16 amino acids. V dropped 0 bases and J dropped 8; count of bases not matched to a gene: 8. Germline V CDR1 and CDR2: SGHKS, YYEKEE (reference sequence). CDR3 nucleotide sequence: TGTGCCAGCAGCTTGGAGGGTAGCGGGAGGCCCCATGAGCAGTTCTTC. It is translated as CASSLEGSGRPHEQFF.

V is TRBV6-1 and J is TRBJ2-5, with 9 bases fitting TRBD1. CDR1 and CDR2 (germline): MNHNS, SASEGT. Germline trimming cut 7 bases from V and 4 bases from J; bases unmatched to any gene: 4. This CDR3 region has 13 residues. CDR3 amino acids: CASKTGGGETQYF. CDR3 sequence (DNA): TGTGCCAGCAAAACAGGGGGCGGAGAGACCCAGTACTTC.